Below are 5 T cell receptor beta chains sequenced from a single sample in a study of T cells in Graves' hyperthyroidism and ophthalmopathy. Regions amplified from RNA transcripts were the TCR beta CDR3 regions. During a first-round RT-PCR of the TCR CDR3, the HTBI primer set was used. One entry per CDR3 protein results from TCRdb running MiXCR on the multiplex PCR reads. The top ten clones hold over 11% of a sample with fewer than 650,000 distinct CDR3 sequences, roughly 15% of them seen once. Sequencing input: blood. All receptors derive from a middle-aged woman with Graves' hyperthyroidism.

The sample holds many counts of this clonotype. The CDR3 region has the DNA TGTGCCGTTCCTCCGGGACAGGCACTTTCCGGGGAGCTGTTTTTT. This gives the protein CAVPPGQALSGELFF. The chain links TRBV7-9 to TRBJ2-2, with TRBD1 matching over 8 bases. J lost 6 bases, V lost 11 bases, and 14 bases had no gene match. The CDR3 spans 15 residues. From germline, CDR1 is SEHNR and CDR2 FQNEAQ (reference sequence).

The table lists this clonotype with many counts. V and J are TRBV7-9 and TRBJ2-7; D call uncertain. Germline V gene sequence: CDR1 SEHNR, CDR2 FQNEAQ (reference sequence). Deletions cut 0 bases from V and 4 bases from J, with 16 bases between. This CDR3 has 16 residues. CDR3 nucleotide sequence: TGTGCCAGCAGCTTAGCGGCGGCTACGGATCAATACGAGCAGTACTTC. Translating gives CASSLAAATDQYEQYF.

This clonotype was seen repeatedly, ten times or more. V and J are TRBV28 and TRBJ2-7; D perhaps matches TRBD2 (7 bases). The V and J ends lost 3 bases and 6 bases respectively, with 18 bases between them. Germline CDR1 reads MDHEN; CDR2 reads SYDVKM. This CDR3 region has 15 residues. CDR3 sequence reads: CASSLGGGQNVEQYF. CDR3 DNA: TGTGCCAGCAGTTTGGGAGGGGGACAAAACGTCGAGCAGTACTTC.

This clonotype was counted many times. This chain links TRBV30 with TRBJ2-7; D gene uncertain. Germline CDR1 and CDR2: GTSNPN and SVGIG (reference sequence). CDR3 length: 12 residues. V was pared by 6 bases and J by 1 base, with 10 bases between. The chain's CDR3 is CACSRSSYEQYF. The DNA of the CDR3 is TGTGCCTGCTCGCGTAGTTCCTACGAGCAGTACTTC.

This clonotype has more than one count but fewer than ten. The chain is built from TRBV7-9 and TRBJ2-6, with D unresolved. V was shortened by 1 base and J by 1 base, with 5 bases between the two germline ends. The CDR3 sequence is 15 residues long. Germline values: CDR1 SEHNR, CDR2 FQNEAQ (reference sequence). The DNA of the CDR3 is TGTGCCAGCAGCTTAGTACCATCTGGGGCCAACGTCCTGACTTTC. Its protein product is CASSLVPSGANVLTF.